A single sample is the source of the 12 T cell receptor beta chains below, sequenced in a study of CD8+ T cells in alopecia areata. Treatment noted: oral pan-JAK inhibitor, 5-10 mg twice daily. The authors extracted RNA and reverse transcribed it into cDNA as the sequencing template. Only in-frame clones appear in the TCRdb table, and some are missing; sequencing was by immunoSEQ multiplex PCR. The sample comprises about 140,000 clones, roughly four fifths of which are singletons, and roughly 25% rests with the top ten. The sequenced sample was CD8+ T cells sorted from blood, obtained at week 4, from a patient treated with tofacitinib. The source is a human donor with alopecia areata.

This chain joins TRBV30 and TRBJ1-2; possible D gene TRBD1, 5 bases. This CDR3 comprises 13 residues. The ends were cut back, 1 base at V and 2 bases at J, with 8 bases in the middle. CDR1 is GTSNPN, CDR2 SVGIG, per germline (reference sequence). The CDR3 is CAWSEDNNYGYTF. The CDR3 bases are TGTGCCTGGAGTGAGGACAACAACTATGGCTACACCTTC.

The J gene is TRBJ2-5, the V gene TRBV2; either TRBD1 or TRBD2 may fit D (7 bases each). The germline V gene encodes CDR1 SNHLY and CDR2 FYNNEI. This CDR3 spans 15 amino acids. Between the trimmed V and J ends, which lost 4 bases and 0 bases, there was a span of 12 bases. CDR3 loop: CASSVQGRDQETQYF. As DNA, the CDR3 is TGTGCCAGCAGTGTACAGGGGAGGGACCAAGAGACCCAGTACTTC.

CDR3 sequence reads: CASSQERSSGETQYF. Here the CDR3 DNA reads TGCGCCAGCAGCCAAGAACGTTCTAGCGGGGAGACCCAGTACTTC. This chain links TRBV4-1 with TRBJ2-5; 8 bases match TRBD2. There are 15 residues in the CDR3. V was clipped by 0 bases and J by 5 bases; unmatched bases: 5. Germline loops: CDR1 MGHRA, CDR2 YSYEKL.

V and J are TRBV6-5 and TRBJ2-7; D remains ambiguous. Germline CDR1 and CDR2: MNHEY and SVGAGI. The CDR3 has 13 residues. V was clipped by 0 bases and J by 6 bases, with 9 bases between them. CDR3 DNA: TGTGCCAGCAGTTACTCGAGTTTATCCGAGCAGTACTTC. This translates into CASSYSSLSEQYF.

This clone was found a few times. This rearrangement joins TRBV5-4 to TRBJ2-1; TRBD2 matches at 9 bases. Per the germline V gene, CDR1 is SGHNT and CDR2 is YYREEE (reference sequence). Trimming cost V 4 bases and J 5 bases; bases outside gene matches: 13. This CDR3 has 17 residues. The CDR3, as DNA: TGTGCCAGCAGCCATCCCCTTGGAGCGGGGGGAGACAATGAGCAGTTCTTC. Residues: CASSHPLGAGGDNEQFF.

The chain links TRBV19 to TRBJ1-2, with unresolved D. With 3 bases removed from V and 6 bases from J, the gap between germline ends came to 11 bases. The length of the CDR3 is 13 residues. Germline V gives CDR1 LNHDA, CDR2 SQIVND (reference sequence). In DNA, the CDR3 is TGTGCCAGTAGTATGGATCTTACCCATGGCTACACCTTC. It specifies CASSMDLTHGYTF. The full variable domain, in which reference TRBV19 and TRBJ1-2 provide the parts outside the CDR3, is DGGITQSPKYLFRKEGQNVTLSCEQNLNHDAMYWYRQDPGQGLRLIYYSQIVNDFQKGDIAEGYSVSREKKESFPLTVTSAQKNPTAFYLCASSMDLTHGYTFGSGTRLTVV.

This clone was recorded only once. The J gene is TRBJ1-2, the V gene TRBV29-1; 12 bases agree with TRBD1. Trimming cost V 7 bases and J 4 bases; bases outside gene matches: 25. CDR3 length: 20 amino acids. Germline CDR1 is SQVTM and CDR2 is ANQGSEA. CDR3 residues: CSASPVLGFGTGGAGYGYTF. CDR3 coding DNA: TGCAGCGCCTCTCCGGTTCTTGGGTTCGGGACAGGGGGCGCCGGCTATGGCTACACCTTC.

The CDR3 reads CASSPRSTGGYTF. For the CDR3, the DNA is TGTGCCAGCAGTCCACGGTCCACAGGTGGCTACACCTTC. The chain couples TRBV27 to TRBJ1-2, with TRBD1 as a possible D gene (5 bases). This CDR3 comprises 13 residues. Deletions cut 5 bases from V and 7 bases from J, with 14 bases between. Germline loops: CDR1 MNHEY, CDR2 SMNVEV (reference sequence).

A few counts support this clone. This chain connects TRBV9 to TRBJ2-1, with 7 bases matching TRBD1. Germline lookup yields CDR1 SGDLS and CDR2 YYNGEE. The CDR3 runs to 17 residues. V was pared by 4 bases and J by 9 bases, with 19 bases of the junction left unmatched. Written as DNA, the CDR3 is TGTGCCAGCAGCACATCCATCGACAGGGTCAGCACAGTTGAGCAGTTCTTC. Amino acids: CASSTSIDRVSTVEQFF.

This chain uses TRBV7-9 with TRBJ2-7, with D uncertain. The assigned J gene may be wrong: the sequence end matches TRBJ2-4 better. Per the germline V gene, CDR1 is SEHNR and CDR2 is FQNEAQ (reference sequence). This CDR3 region has 12 residues. CDR3 sequence (DNA): TGTGCCAGCAGCGGAAGCATTGGCATTCAGTACTTC. Its translation: CASSGSIGIQYF.

The V and J genes are TRBV5-1 and TRBJ2-1; D might be TRBD1 (6 bases). The CDR3 loop spans 15 amino acids. Trimming took 4 bases from V and 0 from J, leaving 11 bases between them. The germline V gene has CDR1 SGHRS and CDR2 YFSETQ. CDR3 coding DNA: TGCGCCAGCAGCACTGGACAGAGCTCCTACAATGAGCAGTTCTTC. This sequence encodes CASSTGQSSYNEQFF. Full variable domain (rest looked up from reference TRBV5-1 and TRBJ2-1): KAGVTQTPRYLIKTRGQQVTLSCSPISGHRSVSWYQQTPGQGLQFLFEYFSETQRNKGNFPGRFSGRQFSNSRSEMNVSTLELGDSALYLCASSTGQSSYNEQFFGPGTRLTVL.

This clone was counted only a few times. The chain employs TRBV7-9 and TRBJ2-6; tentatively, D is TRBD2 (5 bases). V shed 4 bases and J shed 0 bases, with 19 bases lying between them. Germline CDR1 reads SEHNR; CDR2 reads FQNEAQ (reference sequence). The CDR3 is 19 amino acids. CDR3 amino acids: CASSSRTGALPSGANVLTF. The CDR3 DNA follows: TGTGCCAGCAGCTCAAGGACTGGAGCTCTTCCCTCTGGGGCCAACGTCCTGACTTTC.